This TCR beta chain comes out of a study of T cells expressing NK-cell markers. Using the 5' RACE reads, TCRdb records one entry per CDR3 protein without DNA. The ten most abundant clones cover around 11% of a sample with 300,000 to 500,000 distinct CDR3 sequences. In germline, CDR1 is SGHTA, CDR2 FQGTGA. This CDR3 spans 15 amino acids. This chain connects TRBV7-3 to TRBJ1-6. The sample consisted of blood T cells: a sorted CD56 or NKG2C T cell subset, CD4+ or CD8+ T cells, or bulk PBMC T cells (not recorded which). The origin of this receptor is a woman aged 45-60 years in good health. The CDR3 region is CASSPDLRSNSPLHF.